Listed here are 5 T cell receptor beta chains from one sample, sequenced in a study of blood T cell repertoires in COVID-19. Generated by immunoSEQ multiplex PCR, the TCRdb table keeps only in-frame clones and is missing some. The data show 200,000 to 300,000 clones, about 87% seen once. Sequencing was carried out using peripheral blood. These receptors all stem from a human donor in a cohort sampled during active COVID-19.

V and J are TRBV6-5 and TRBJ1-2; D might be TRBD1 (6 bases). Germline V gene lookup returns CDR1 MNHEY and CDR2 SVGAGI. This CDR3 is built from 14 residues. V was shortened by 10 bases and J by 8 bases, with 23 bases between the two germline ends. CDR3 region: CAMRGPIGFGGYTF. The CDR3 DNA reads TGTGCCATGCGGGGGCCGATCGGGTTTGGGGGCTACACCTTC.

V gene TRBV23-1 combines with J gene TRBJ2-7; the D gene is possibly TRBD2 (5 bases). TRBV23-1 is labeled an ORF, and its function is uncertain. The V end lost 0 bases, the J end lost 2 bases, and 14 bases lay between the germline ends. CDR3 size: 16 residues. CDR3 nucleotides: TGCGCCAGCAGTCAATCCGGGGTAGGTACAGCCTACGAGCAGTACTTC. Translated, it gives CASSQSGVGTAYEQYF.

The chain has TRBV5-1 and TRBJ2-7, with a weak D call TRBD1 (6 bases). Germline-derived CDR1 and CDR2 are SGHRS and YFSETQ. Trimming took off 5 bases at V and 2 bases at J, with 8 bases between the two ends. The CDR3 has 12 residues. The CDR3: CASRDSTYEQYF. Here the CDR3 DNA reads TGCGCCAGCAGGGACAGTACCTACGAGCAGTACTTC.

About this clone itself: Other DNA variants within this sample encode the same CDR3. The chain is built from TRBV3-1 (or the pseudogene TRBV3-2) and TRBJ2-1; 13 positions agree with TRBD2. The germline CDR1 and CDR2 sequences are LGHDT and YNNKEL (reference sequence). This CDR3 contains 15 residues. J was trimmed by 8 bases and V by 0 bases; bases with no gene match: 1. CDR3 DNA sequence: TGTGCCAGCAGCCAAGAACTAGCGGGAGGGGATGAGCAGTTCTTC. This encodes CASSQELAGGDEQFF.

J is TRBJ1-1 and V is TRBV5-1; D might be TRBD1 (5 bases). CDR1 and CDR2 from the germline V gene are SGHRS and YFSETQ. Trimming cost V 7 bases and J 6 bases, with 16 bases left between them. This CDR3 contains 13 residues. The CDR3 DNA reads as TGCGCCAGCCTGGCAGGGAGGGAGGCTGAAGCTTTCTTT. Its translation: CASLAGREAEAFF.